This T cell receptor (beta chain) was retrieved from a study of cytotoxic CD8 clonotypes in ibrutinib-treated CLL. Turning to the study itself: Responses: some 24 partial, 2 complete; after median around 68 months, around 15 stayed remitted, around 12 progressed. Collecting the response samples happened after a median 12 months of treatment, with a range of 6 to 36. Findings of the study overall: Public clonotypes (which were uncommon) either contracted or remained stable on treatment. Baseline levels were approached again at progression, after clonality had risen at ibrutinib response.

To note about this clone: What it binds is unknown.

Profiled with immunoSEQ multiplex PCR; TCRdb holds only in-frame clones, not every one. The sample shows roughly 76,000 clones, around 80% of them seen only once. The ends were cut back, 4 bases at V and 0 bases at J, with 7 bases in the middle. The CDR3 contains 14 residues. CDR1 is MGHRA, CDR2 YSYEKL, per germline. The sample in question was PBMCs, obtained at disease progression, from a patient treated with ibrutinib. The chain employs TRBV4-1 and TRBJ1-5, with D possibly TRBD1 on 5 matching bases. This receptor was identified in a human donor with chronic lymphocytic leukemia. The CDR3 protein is CASSPGYSNQPQHF. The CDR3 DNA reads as TGCGCCAGCAGCCCAGGGTATAGCAATCAGCCCCAGCATTTT.